Listed here are 29 T cell receptor beta chains from one sample, sequenced in a study of patients and donors after allogeneic stem cell transplantation. In TCRdb, the RT-PCR reads were re-called with MiXCR into one record per CDR3 protein. The sample yields about 960,000 distinct CDR3 sequences, roughly 17% seen once. Sequencing was done on a sample of blood, either unsorted or a sorted T cell fraction (not recorded which). These receptors originate from a human donor who was either an allogeneic HSCT recipient or a stem cell or donor lymphocyte infusion donor (not recorded which). It is not recorded whose cells these are; they may come from a transplant donor.

The table lists this clonotype with many counts. V usage is TRBV5-1 and J usage is TRBJ1-2; no clear D. Germline CDR1 is SGHRS and CDR2 is YFSETQ. Between the trimmed V and J ends, which lost 5 bases and 0 bases, there was a span of 5 bases. The CDR3 sequence is 12 residues long. CDR3 region: CASSGTNYGYTF. DNA for the CDR3: TGCGCCAGCAGTGGAACTAACTATGGCTACACCTTC. Variable domain in full (rest from reference TRBV5-1 and TRBJ1-2): KAGVTQTPRYLIKTRGQQVTLSCSPISGHRSVSWYQQTPGQGLQFLFEYFSETQRNKGNFPGRFSGRQFSNSRSEMNVSTLELGDSALYLCASSGTNYGYTFGSGTRLTVV.

The rearrangement links TRBV6-2 or TRBV6-3 to TRBJ2-7; no clear D gene. This CDR3 contains 14 residues. In germline, CDR1 is MNHEY, CDR2 SVGEGT. Between the trimmed V and J ends, which lost 6 bases and 3 bases, there was a span of 15 bases. Written as DNA, the CDR3 is TGTGCCAGCAGCCCTCCCGCCAAGCACTACGAGCAGTACTTC. Its protein is CASSPPAKHYEQYF.

V is TRBV7-2 and J is TRBJ2-1, with 7 bases aligning to TRBD1. The germline V gene has CDR1 SGHTA and CDR2 FQGNSA. Germline trimming cut 5 bases from V and 9 bases from J; bases unmatched to any gene: 7. This CDR3 contains 13 residues. This CDR3 is CASSATGWLEQFF. CDR3 sequence (DNA): TGTGCCAGCAGCGCGACAGGGTGGCTTGAGCAGTTCTTC.

This clonotype came up many times. The genes are TRBV12-3 or TRBV12-4 and TRBJ2-2, with TRBD2 identical over 9 bases. The CDR3 consists of 14 residues. V was pared by 4 bases and J by 6 bases, with 3 bases of the junction left unmatched. CDR3 nucleotides: TGTGCCAGCAGTTCCTTAGCGGGGGCCGGGGAGCTGTTTTTT. Protein sequence: CASSSLAGAGELFF.

The chain combines TRBV24-1 with TRBJ2-6; 9 bases align to TRBD1. The CDR3 runs to 18 residues. Trimming took 1 base from V and 4 from J; bases not matched to a gene: 7. The germline gives CDR1 KGHDR, CDR2 SFDVKD. In DNA form, the CDR3 reads TGTGCCACCAGTGATTTCCCGGGACAGGGTTCAGGGGCCAACGTCCTGACTTTC. This translates into CATSDFPGQGSGANVLTF.

In this sample, this clonotype turned up a few times. The CDR3 sequence is CASSTGTSGGRRFF. As DNA, the CDR3 is TGTGCCAGCAGTACCGGGACTAGCGGGGGCCGGAGGTTCTTC. The chain is built from TRBV6-1 and TRBJ2-1; 14 nucleotides match TRBD2. The CDR3 extends over 14 amino acids. CDR1 MNHNS and CDR2 SASEGT come from the germline V gene. J lost 15 bases, V lost 5 bases, and 9 bases had no gene match.

V and J are TRBV6-2 or TRBV6-3 and TRBJ2-2; D call uncertain. CDR3 size: 14 residues. Trimming pared 1 base from V and 3 bases from J, leaving 6 bases between. Looked up from germline, CDR1 is MNHEY and CDR2 is SVGEGT. CDR3 sequence reads: CASSYWQDTGELFF. CDR3 bases: TGTGCCAGCAGTTACTGGCAGGACACCGGGGAGCTGTTTTTT.

This clonotype was observed a few times. The J gene is TRBJ1-2, the V gene TRBV29-1, with 10 bases aligning to TRBD1. Trimming took 3 bases from V and 2 from J; bases not matched to a gene: 6. The CDR3 loop spans 15 amino acids. Germline lookup yields CDR1 SQVTM and CDR2 ANQGSEA. The DNA of the CDR3 is TGCAGCGTTGAGGCCCGGGACAGGGGCAACTATGGCTACACCTTC. It translates to CSVEARDRGNYGYTF.

This chain joins TRBV20-1 and TRBJ2-2, with D uncertain. This CDR3 region has 12 residues. V was shortened by 6 bases and J by 3 bases, with 8 bases between the two germline ends. Germline V gene sequence: CDR1 DFQATT, CDR2 SNEGSKA (reference sequence). The CDR3: CSAKRDTGELFF. CDR3 coding DNA: TGCAGTGCCAAAAGGGACACCGGGGAGCTGTTTTTT.

The chain couples TRBV11-3 to TRBJ2-1; TRBD2 might be the D (6 bases). V lost 1 base to trimming and J lost 6 bases, with 13 bases between them. Germline lookup yields CDR1 SGHNT and CDR2 YENEEA. The CDR3 has 15 residues. CDR3 nucleotides: TGTGCCAGCAGCTTAGCGGGAGTAGGTGGCAATGAGCAGTTCTTC. It yields the protein CASSLAGVGGNEQFF.

The CDR3 here is CASSARDRPYEQYF. The CDR3 coding sequence is TGTGCCAGCAGCGCCCGGGACAGACCCTACGAGCAGTACTTC. J is TRBJ2-7 and V is TRBV7-9; 7 positions match TRBD1. V lost 5 bases to trimming and J lost 2 bases; unmatched junction nucleotides: 6. The CDR3 length is 14 residues. Germline V lookup: CDR1 SEHNR, CDR2 FQNEAQ (reference sequence). The full variable domain, completed using reference TRBV7-9 and TRBJ2-7, is DTGVSQNPRHKITKRGQNVTFRCDPISEHNRLYWYRQTLGQGPEFLTYFQNEAQLEKSRLLSDRFSAERPKGSFSTLEIQRTEQGDSAMYLCASSARDRPYEQYFGPGTRLTVT.

This clonotype came up many times. The chain combines TRBV12-3 or TRBV12-4 with TRBJ1-4, with D possibly TRBD1 on 5 matching bases. Between the trimmed V and J ends, which lost 4 bases and 10 bases, there was a span of 10 bases. The CDR3 runs to 12 residues. The CDR3 DNA reads as TGTGCCAGCAGTTATCGGGGGAGAAAACTGTTTTTT. Protein sequence: CASSYRGRKLFF.

The gene calls are TRBV9 and TRBJ2-6, with D possibly TRBD2 on 6 matching bases. Trimming removed 3 bases at V and 2 bases at J, with 9 bases between. Per the germline V gene, CDR1 is SGDLS and CDR2 is YYNGEE. CDR3 length: 15 amino acids. The CDR3 reads CASSGREAGANVLTF. The CDR3 DNA reads as TGTGCCAGCAGCGGCAGGGAGGCTGGGGCCAACGTCCTGACTTTC.

This sequence joins TRBV29-1 and TRBJ2-3; 12 nucleotides match TRBD2. The CDR3 consists of 14 residues. CDR1 SQVTM and CDR2 ANQGSEA come from the germline V gene. V dropped 6 bases and J dropped 6; count of bases not matched to a gene: 7. The CDR3 DNA reads as TGCAGCGTCACTGGACTAGCGGGGTGGGATACGCAGTATTTT. This sequence encodes CSVTGLAGWDTQYF.

This clonotype has only a few counts. The chain joins TRBV5-1 to TRBJ1-4, with D unresolved. The CDR3 is 14 amino acids. CDR1 and CDR2 (germline): SGHRS, YFSETQ. V lost 4 bases to trimming and J lost 7 bases, with 14 bases between them. CDR3 nucleotides: TGCGCCAGCAGCCTAGCTGGAGAAGGTGAAAAACTGTTTTTT. This gives the protein CASSLAGEGEKLFF.

This clonotype was counted between two and nine times. The chain recombines TRBV20-1 with TRBJ2-7; unclear D gene. Germline V lookup: CDR1 DFQATT, CDR2 SNEGSKA (reference sequence). There are 12 residues in the CDR3. V dropped 6 bases and J dropped 0 bases, with 9 bases sitting between them. The CDR3 here is CSALVRSYEQYF. As DNA, the CDR3 is TGCAGTGCCCTCGTACGCTCCTACGAGCAGTACTTC.

J is TRBJ2-5 and V is TRBV7-2; TRBD2 aligns across 7 bases. The germline V gene encodes CDR1 SGHTA and CDR2 FQGNSA. The CDR3 length is 16 residues. The J segment lost 3 bases and the V segment lost 1 base, leaving 8 bases of the junction unmatched. The CDR3 sequence is CASSLDGGGRKETQYF. The CDR3 nucleotides are TGTGCCAGCAGCTTAGATGGGGGGGGTCGGAAAGAGACCCAGTACTTC.

This clonotype was seen more than once but under ten times. The V gene is TRBV5-1, the J gene TRBJ2-1; 14 bases map to TRBD2. V gave up 3 bases and J gave up 9 bases; unmatched junction bases: 8. Germline V gene sequence: CDR1 SGHRS, CDR2 YFSETQ. CDR3 size: 16 residues. The CDR3 coding sequence is TGCGCCAGCAGCTCCCTGACTAGCGGGGGGGCCGGTGAGCAGTTCTTC. Translation: CASSSLTSGGAGEQFF. Supplemented by reference TRBV5-1 and TRBJ2-1, the full variable domain reads KAGVTQTPRYLIKTRGQQVTLSCSPISGHRSVSWYQQTPGQGLQFLFEYFSETQRNKGNFPGRFSGRQFSNSRSEMNVSTLELGDSALYLCASSSLTSGGAGEQFFGPGTRLTVL.

The rearrangement joins TRBV7-2 to TRBJ2-3; the D is unclear. This CDR3 has 13 residues. Trimming stripped 3 bases from V and 10 bases from J, with 14 bases between. From germline, CDR1 is SGHTA and CDR2 FQGNSA. CDR3 coding DNA: TGTGCCAGCAGCTTCCGGCAGCGCCAGGCGCAGTATTTT. Translation: CASSFRQRQAQYF.

This clonotype was counted only a few times. The gene calls are TRBV6-2 or TRBV6-3 and TRBJ2-7; D possibly corresponds to TRBD1 (6 bases). V shed 6 bases and J shed 7 bases, with 16 bases lying between them. Germline V gene lookup returns CDR1 MNHEY and CDR2 SVGEGT. The CDR3 covers 13 residues. The CDR3 region has the DNA TGTGCCAGCAGAATCGCAGGGGAAGGAGAGCAGTACTTC. This encodes CASRIAGEGEQYF.

This clonotype has a handful of counts. CDR3 sequence (DNA): TGCGCCAGCAGCCAAGATTTTCAGGGTCATGGCTACACCTTC. Residues: CASSQDFQGHGYTF. V and J are TRBV4-3 and TRBJ1-2; D may be TRBD1 (5 bases). The CDR3 totals 14 residues. Trimming took off 0 bases at V and 6 bases at J, with 11 bases between the two ends. Germline CDR1 reads LGHNA; CDR2 reads YSLEER.

The J gene is TRBJ2-2, the V gene TRBV20-1; 10 bases align to TRBD1. Germline loops: CDR1 DFQATT, CDR2 SNEGSKA (reference sequence). The CDR3 contains 17 residues. The V gene end was trimmed by 1 base and the J gene end by 7 bases; junction bases not matched to a gene: 12. CDR3 region: CSARAGPGQGLIGELFF. In DNA, the CDR3 is TGCAGTGCTAGAGCGGGACCGGGACAGGGGCTCATCGGGGAGCTGTTTTTT.

This clonotype was seen more than once but under ten times. This chain joins TRBV12-3 or TRBV12-4 and TRBJ2-2, with D uncertain. This CDR3 has 16 residues. Trimming left V 6 bases short and J 0 bases short, with 14 bases between. DNA for the CDR3: TGTGCCAGCAGCCGCACCATTAGCTCGAACACCGGGGAGCTGTTTTTT. Protein: CASSRTISSNTGELFF.

DNA of the CDR3: TGTGCCAGCAGTTTAGGCAGGCCCTCGGGCAATCAGCCCCAGCATTTT. As protein: CASSLGRPSGNQPQHF. J is TRBJ1-5 and V is TRBV12-3 or TRBV12-4; D remains ambiguous. The CDR3 runs 16 residues. V dropped 1 base and J dropped 2 bases, with 12 bases sitting between them.

This clonotype was counted a few times. The J gene is TRBJ2-5, the V gene TRBV4-1; no clear D. This CDR3 contains 13 residues. Trimming cost V 4 bases and J 4 bases, with 10 bases left between them. Germline V gives CDR1 MGHRA, CDR2 YSYEKL. The CDR3 loop is CASSLLISETQYF. The CDR3 coding sequence is TGCGCCAGCAGCCTTCTCATATCAGAGACCCAGTACTTC.

The genes are TRBV4-1 and TRBJ2-7; D may be TRBD1 (5 bases). This CDR3 comprises 14 residues. In germline, CDR1 is MGHRA, CDR2 YSYEKL. Trimming pared 0 bases from V and 6 bases from J, leaving 12 bases between. CDR3 in amino acids: CASSQDRGRVEQYF. The CDR3 region has the DNA TGCGCCAGCAGCCAAGATAGGGGCAGGGTCGAGCAGTACTTC.

The DNA of the CDR3 is TGTGCCAGCCCGCCCTTTGCGGGGGGGACTAGCACAGATACGCAGTATTTT. Residues: CASPPFAGGTSTDTQYF. This chain joins TRBV2 and TRBJ2-3; 9 nucleotides match TRBD2. The CDR3 covers 17 residues. V gave up 8 bases and J gave up 0 bases; unmatched junction bases: 12. CDR1 is SNHLY, CDR2 FYNNEI, per germline.

This clonotype was seen at least ten times. The J gene is TRBJ2-1, the V gene TRBV5-6; weak D call: TRBD1 (5 bases). CDR1 and CDR2 from the germline V gene are SGHDT and YYEEEE. Trimming took 4 bases from V and 7 from J, leaving 12 bases between them. The CDR3 is 13 residues long. This chain's CDR3 is CASSLRGTNEQFF. CDR3 DNA sequence: TGTGCCAGCAGCCTTAGGGGAACGAATGAGCAGTTCTTC. Looking up the rest from reference TRBV5-6 and TRBJ2-1 gives the full variable domain: DAGVTQSPTHLIKTRGQQVTLRCSPKSGHDTVSWYQQALGQGPQFIFQYYEEEERQRGNFPDRFSGHQFPNYSSELNVNALLLGDSALYLCASSLRGTNEQFFGPGTRLTVL.

This chain uses TRBV2 with TRBJ1-2; 8 bases line up with TRBD1. The CDR3 contains 14 residues. J was trimmed by 1 base and V by 11 bases; bases with no gene match: 9. Germline CDR1 reads SNHLY; CDR2 reads FYNNEI. CDR3 loop: CAGTRQGINYGYTF. DNA for the CDR3: TGTGCCGGAACCCGACAGGGGATTAACTATGGCTACACCTTC.